This TCR beta chain was profiled in a study of CD8+CD57+ T cells in acquired aplastic anemia listed by TCRdb under 2018. Concerning the study at large: DNA extracted from sorted CD4+ and CD8+ cells had a mean of approximately 3.4 ug, with a range of about 0.18 to 27.4 ug. CD8+CD57+ expansion was defined as a frequency above the mean frequency observed in healthy subjects.

The CDR3 holds 13 amino acids from the cysteine to the phenylalanine. The CDR3 DNA has 39 bases and is translated from base 1. The trim is 4 bases for V and 5 bases for J, with a gap of 9 bases between the germline ends. Looking up the germline V gene yields CDR1 SGHVS and CDR2 FNYEAQ. Flow cytometry had shown CD8+CD57+ cell expansion in the patients selected for sequencing. All patients had severe acquired aplastic anemia diagnosed by International Study of Aplastic Anemia and Agranulocytosis and Camitta criteria. No patient had received any therapy when blood was sampled. In the study, sorted CD4+ and CD8+ blood T cells from patients with severe aplastic anemia and from healthy subjects underwent deep sequencing of TCR repertoires. Patients were enrolled in the USA under clinicaltrials.gov protocols 00001620, 01623167, 00001397, 00071045, 00081523 and 00961064. Ficoll-Paque density gradient centrifugation was used to isolate peripheral blood mononuclear cells. Before DNA extraction, CD4+ and CD8+ T cells were sorted by FACS or by magnetic beads.

This clonotype appeared many times. There is no known antigen for this receptor. No per-base quality is available; no much larger clone lies one base away. Overall results and qualifications from the work: Patients and healthy controls showed no significant difference in CD8+ Simpson's diversity (P=0.060). Some 30 CD8+ CDR3 sequences were found to be shared between patients and controls, but these sequences appeared to be highly expressed in patients and within the immunodominant clones of the patients.

Genomic DNA served as template for TCR beta VDJ combination and CDR3 sequence profiling. TCR repertoire sequencing was run on an Illumina HiSeq 2000. The study's own analysis went as follows. Repertoires were assessed using TRBV/TRBJ rearrangement plots, CDR3 size and DJ length profiles, and Simpson's diversity index. The most abundant DNA sequence in the deep sequencing data was taken as the immunodominant clone. CDR3 amino acid sequences were checked for sharing between subjects and were compared against published repertoires and the VDJdb database. TCRdb applied fastp at Q25 and MiXCR to the public reads, then kept only in-frame beta chains. Each entry is one CDR3 protein sequence, shown with its most common DNA and genes. The V and J calls reflect TCRdb's pipeline rather than the authors' work. A total of 150,000 to 200,000 distinct CDR3 sequences appear in this sample, 47% of them only once. Approximately 3% of the sample is in the top ten clones.

The receptor comes from a human donor with aplastic anemia. This sequence uses TRBV7-6 and TRBJ2-1; the D gene is unclear. Sequencing was carried out using sorted CD4+, CD8+, or CD8+CD57+ T cells (not recorded which) from PBMCs. This receptor has the CDR3 CASSSNANNEQFF. The DNA sequence is TGTGCCAGCAGCTCGAACGCGAACAATGAGCAGTTCTTC.